Below are 11 T cell receptor beta chains sequenced from a single sample in a study of sequential checkpoint blockade in melanoma. Assay: immunoSEQ multiplex PCR; the TCRdb copy retains only in-frame clones and omits some. The data show about 12,000 clones, under 80% seen once. Treatment here: randomized to nivolumab then ipilimumab (arm A) or the reverse (arm B). Sequencing was performed on CD8+ T cells sorted from blood (inferred from file names), taken from a patient given nivolumab and ipilimumab in sequence. These receptors were collected from a human donor with melanoma.

This sequence joins TRBV10-3 and TRBJ2-1; D is unresolved. Trimming took off 5 bases at V and 6 bases at J, with 11 bases between the two ends. This CDR3 is built from 13 residues. Germline V gives CDR1 ENHRY, CDR2 SYGVKD. The CDR3 loop is CAISLVQFNEQFF. The DNA of the CDR3 is TGTGCCATCAGTCTCGTACAGTTCAATGAGCAGTTCTTC.

The rearrangement joins TRBV6-5 to TRBJ2-2; the D is unclear. Germline V gene sequence: CDR1 MNHEY, CDR2 SVGAGI. Between the trimmed V and J ends, which lost 8 bases and 6 bases, there was a span of 10 bases. The CDR3 runs 12 residues. CDR3 protein: CASEANSGELFF. The CDR3 DNA reads TGTGCCAGCGAGGCCAACTCCGGGGAGCTGTTTTTT.

This clone was seen a single time. The chain combines TRBV7-8 with TRBJ2-5; possible D gene TRBD2, 5 bases. The DNA matches TRBJ2-7 better at its end, which makes the J call doubtful. CDR3 length: 13 amino acids. From germline, CDR1 is SGHVS and CDR2 FQNEAQ. In nucleotides, the CDR3 is TGTGCCAGCAGCTACGGTCCGGGGTACGAGCAGTACTTC. It encodes CASSYGPGYEQYF.

The gene calls are TRBV6-5 and TRBJ2-7, with TRBD1 matching over 10 bases. J was trimmed by 5 bases and V by 0 bases; bases with no gene match: 1. The CDR3 covers 14 residues. Germline values: CDR1 MNHEY, CDR2 SVGAGI. For the CDR3, the DNA is TGTGCCAGCAGTTACTCGACAGGGGGCGACGAGCAGTACTTC. It translates to CASSYSTGGDEQYF.

The chain links TRBV7-8 to TRBJ2-1; 8 positions agree with TRBD2. From germline, CDR1 is SGHVS and CDR2 FQNEAQ. This CDR3 is 15 amino acids long. Trimming at V came to 5 bases and at J to 7 bases, leaving 10 bases not matched to a gene. The CDR3 is CASSTLLGGGNEQFF. The CDR3 DNA reads TGTGCCAGCAGCACGCTCTTGGGCGGGGGGAATGAGCAGTTCTTC.

The chain is built from TRBV15 and TRBJ1-1, with TRBD1 matching over 7 bases. The CDR3 covers 14 residues. V trimming: 9 bases; J trimming: 5 bases; junction bases outside the gene matches: 12. Germline V lookup: CDR1 LNHNV, CDR2 YYDKDF (reference sequence). The CDR3 coding sequence is TGTGCCACAATGGACAGGTCTGTAGGGACTGAAGCTTTCTTT. This translates into CATMDRSVGTEAFF.

The chain uses TRBV19 and TRBJ2-1; 13 nucleotides line up with TRBD2. In germline, CDR1 is LNHDA, CDR2 SQIVND (reference sequence). Trimming cost V 8 bases and J 7 bases; bases outside gene matches: 8. The CDR3 length is 15 residues. CDR3 sequence (DNA): TGTGCCAGTGGGCGGACTAGCGGGAGTTTAAATGAGCAGTTCTTC. This gives the protein CASGRTSGSLNEQFF. The whole variable domain, remainder taken from reference TRBV19 and TRBJ2-1, is DGGITQSPKYLFRKEGQNVTLSCEQNLNHDAMYWYRQDPGQGLRLIYYSQIVNDFQKGDIAEGYSVSREKKESFPLTVTSAQKNPTAFYLCASGRTSGSLNEQFFGPGTRLTVL.

The chain links TRBV15 to TRBJ2-6, with no clear D. From germline, CDR1 is LNHNV and CDR2 YYDKDF (reference sequence). The CDR3 is 16 amino acids. The germline V and J ends were trimmed by 2 bases and 0 bases, with 8 bases remaining between them. The CDR3 loop reads CATSRQASSGANVLTF. The CDR3 coding sequence is TGTGCCACCAGCAGACAGGCAAGCTCTGGGGCCAACGTCCTGACTTTC.

The gene calls are TRBV5-1 and TRBJ2-3; 10 positions agree with TRBD2. V was clipped by 4 bases and J by 0 bases; unmatched bases: 14. Per germline, CDR1 SGHRS and CDR2 YFSETQ. The CDR3 is made up of 19 amino acids. The CDR3 DNA follows: TGCGCCAGCAGCCTCCGCCTAGCGGGGGTTACGGGTAGCACAGATACGCAGTATTTT. It specifies CASSLRLAGVTGSTDTQYF.

The genes are TRBV4-2 and TRBJ2-5; a weak D match, TRBD2 (6 bases). The DNA end is more similar to TRBJ2-7, so the J call may be wrong. Germline CDR1 is LGHNA and CDR2 is YNFKEQ. There are 15 residues in the CDR3. CDR3 amino acids: CASSQDTGLYYEQYF. The CDR3 DNA follows: TGTGCCAGCAGCCAAGATACGGGACTTTACTACGAGCAGTACTTC.

This rearrangement joins TRBV7-3 to TRBJ2-7, with D perhaps TRBD2 (5 bases). Trimming removed 0 bases at V and 5 bases at J, with 11 bases between. Germline CDR1 is SGHTA and CDR2 is FQGTGA. The CDR3 runs to 14 residues. The CDR3 DNA reads TGTGCCAGCAGCTTAACCCCGACCGGGAACGAGCAGTACTTC. Residues: CASSLTPTGNEQYF.